The 14 T cell receptor beta chains in this list originate from one sample, sequenced in a study of shared clonotypes between healthy human individuals. The table came from immunoSEQ multiplex PCR; TCRdb's copy has only in-frame clones and leaves some out. The profile covers approximately 700,000 clones, with 73% appearing a single time and roughly 2% taken by the ten largest. Material: memory CD4+ T cells sorted from blood. Stated subset: CD45RA-negative fraction. These TCRs come from a woman aged 30 to 39 in good health.

The chain combines TRBV27 with TRBJ1-2; possible D gene TRBD1, 6 bases. Trimming took off 4 bases at V and 5 bases at J, with 17 bases between the two ends. The CDR3 has 15 residues. Germline V CDR1 and CDR2: MNHEY, SMNVEV (reference sequence). The CDR3 region is CASSSPTAGVYGYTF. The DNA of the CDR3 is TGTGCCAGCAGTTCGCCGACAGCAGGGGTGTATGGCTACACCTTC.

The V call is TRBV2, the J call TRBJ2-1, with TRBD2 as a possible D gene (5 bases). The CDR3 length is 13 residues. Germline CDR1 reads SNHLY; CDR2 reads FYNNEI. Trimming shortened V by 4 bases and J by 8 bases, and 12 bases separated the two germline ends. CDR3 nucleotides: TGTGCCAGCAGTGTGGCTAGCCTGGATGAGCAGTTCTTC. It encodes CASSVASLDEQFF.

This chain links TRBV11-2 with TRBJ2-7, with 7 bases fitting TRBD1. V trimming: 1 base; J trimming: 4 bases; junction bases outside the gene matches: 10. The CDR3 runs 16 residues. Germline V gene lookup returns CDR1 SGHAT and CDR2 FQNNGV. Here the CDR3 reads CASSLGVGGNRYEQYF. The CDR3 DNA is TGTGCCAGCAGCTTAGGGGTAGGGGGCAATCGATACGAGCAGTACTTC.

The chain carries TRBV21-1 and TRBJ2-7; the table gives TRBD2 as D, unverified against the DNA. TRBV21-1 counts as a pseudogene. The CDR3 sequence is 16 residues long. CDR3 DNA sequence: TGTGCCAGCAGCAAAGTTGTACTAGCGGGAGGGTGCGAGCAGTACTTC. Its protein is CASSKVVLAGGCEQYF.

The chain couples TRBV7-6 to TRBJ2-7; a weak D match, TRBD2 (5 bases). The CDR3 totals 12 residues. Per the germline V gene, CDR1 is SGHVS and CDR2 is FNYEAQ. Trimming removed 4 bases from V and 2 bases from J, with 6 bases in between. CDR3 sequence: CASSSGTYEQYF. The CDR3 DNA reads as TGTGCCAGCAGCTCCGGGACCTACGAGCAGTACTTC.

This clone was counted only a few times. V and J are TRBV27 and TRBJ2-1; D is undetermined. Germline CDR1 reads MNHEY; CDR2 reads SMNVEV (reference sequence). This CDR3 is built from 16 residues. V lost 6 bases to trimming and J lost 0 bases, with 15 bases between them. CDR3 sequence reads: CASSLTGKSSYNEQFF. DNA of the CDR3: TGTGCCAGCAGCCTAACTGGAAAGAGCTCCTACAATGAGCAGTTCTTC.

The CDR3 here is CASSIADTQYF. DNA for the CDR3: TGTGCCAGTAGTATCGCGGATACGCAGTATTTT. This chain connects TRBV19 to TRBJ2-3; D remains unclear. V dropped 3 bases and J dropped 6 bases, with 4 bases sitting between them. The CDR3 runs 11 residues. CDR1 LNHDA and CDR2 SQIVND come from the germline V gene (reference sequence).

The rearrangement links TRBV28 to TRBJ2-7; 9 bases fit TRBD1. Germline V gene lookup returns CDR1 MDHEN and CDR2 SYDVKM. V dropped 4 bases and J dropped 4; count of bases not matched to a gene: 8. CDR3 length: 15 amino acids. DNA of the CDR3: TGTGCCAGCAGTTCCCCGGGACAGGGCCATTACGAGCAGTACTTC. It encodes CASSSPGQGHYEQYF.

V gene TRBV2 combines with J gene TRBJ2-2, with 12 bases fitting TRBD2. The CDR3 covers 17 residues. In germline, CDR1 is SNHLY, CDR2 FYNNEI. Germline trimming cut 5 bases from V and 4 bases from J; bases unmatched to any gene: 8. CDR3 sequence (DNA): TGTGCCAGCAGTCGAGCTAGCGGGAGGGCTGGCACCGGGGAGCTGTTTTTT. Translating gives CASSRASGRAGTGELFF.

This chain connects TRBV6-6 to TRBJ2-1, with D uncertain. The V and J ends lost 6 bases and 5 bases respectively, with 14 bases between them. This CDR3 region has 14 residues. CDR1 and CDR2 from the germline V gene are MNHNY and SVGAGI (reference sequence). The CDR3: CASSGGSTNNEQFF. The CDR3 coding sequence is TGTGCCAGCAGCGGCGGATCAACCAACAATGAGCAGTTCTTC.

The chain is built from TRBV19 and TRBJ1-2, with TRBD1 matching over 10 bases. Germline CDR1 LNHDA, CDR2 SQIVND (reference sequence). The CDR3 sequence is 15 residues long. V was pared by 4 bases and J by 7 bases, with 9 bases of the junction left unmatched. CDR3 sequence (DNA): TGTGCCAGTAGTACTACCGGGACAGGGGTGTTTGGCTACACCTTC. This gives the protein CASSTTGTGVFGYTF. The full variable domain, rest sourced from reference TRBV19 and TRBJ1-2, is DGGITQSPKYLFRKEGQNVTLSCEQNLNHDAMYWYRQDPGQGLRLIYYSQIVNDFQKGDIAEGYSVSREKKESFPLTVTSAQKNPTAFYLCASSTTGTGVFGYTFGSGTRLTVV.

This sequence joins TRBV5-1 and TRBJ1-1; D perhaps matches TRBD1 (5 bases). In germline, CDR1 is SGHRS, CDR2 YFSETQ. The CDR3 is made up of 16 amino acids. V dropped 4 bases and J dropped 0 bases, with 16 bases sitting between them. The DNA of the CDR3 is TGCGCCAGCAGCATACGGGACGGATGGATGAACACTGAAGCTTTCTTT. Encoded protein: CASSIRDGWMNTEAFF.

V gene TRBV11-3 combines with J gene TRBJ2-3; D possibly uses TRBD1 or TRBD2 (5 bases each). Germline V gene data show CDR1 as SGHNT and CDR2 as YENEEA. The CDR3 has 15 amino acids. V dropped 3 bases and J dropped 0 bases, with 10 bases sitting between them. The CDR3 region is CASSLGRTSTDTQYF. CDR3 nucleotide sequence: TGTGCCAGCAGCTTGGGACGGACTAGCACAGATACGCAGTATTTT.

The chain carries TRBV2 and TRBJ1-5; 8 nucleotides agree with TRBD1. Germline lookup yields CDR1 SNHLY and CDR2 FYNNEI. Trimming took 1 base from V and 4 from J; bases not matched to a gene: 3. This CDR3 contains 15 residues. CDR3 sequence (DNA): TGTGCCAGCAGTGAAGGCAGGGGGCAGAATCAGCCCCAGCATTTT. It specifies CASSEGRGQNQPQHF.